A selection of T cell receptor beta chains follows, all from one sample in a study of T cell responses to AZD1222 COVID-19 vaccine. Using immunoSEQ multiplex PCR, the repertoire was profiled, and TCRdb retains in-frame clones only, with some absent. The repertoire includes about 90,000 clones, around nine tenths of them detected once, and 4% to 6% sits in the top ten. Material: peripheral blood, obtained on day 0 of MenACWY control vaccination. The receptors here all came from an adult in good health. Each CDR3 is given with its conserved first and last residue. The D gene is left open where the match is weak. The listing skips clone size in some rows; elsewhere it reads once, few, many or a size class.

length,V,size,J,D,DNA,CDR3
11,TRBV6-1,.,TRBJ1-5,.,TGTGCCAGCAGTGAAGTCGGGCCCCAGCATTTT,CASSEVGPQHF
14,TRBV5-1,once,TRBJ2-5,.,TGCGCCAGCTCTCAGCCAGGGGGGCAAGAGACCCAGTACTTC,CASSQPGGQETQYF
12,TRBV29-1,.,TRBJ2-1,.,TGCAGCGCCGAACAGGCCCGCAATGAGCAGTTCTTC,CSAEQARNEQFF
15,TRBV2,.,TRBJ2-3,.,TGTGCCAGCAGTGAAGCGGGACCCAACACAGATACGCAGTATTTT,CASSEAGPNTDTQYF
13,TRBV19,.,TRBJ2-3,.,TGTGCCAGTAGTCCGAACTCCGGGGATACGCAGTATTTT,CASSPNSGDTQYF
16,TRBV5-4,.,TRBJ1-5,TRBD1,TGTGCCAGCAGTTTGGGACGCAGGGGGCTTTCTCAGCCCCAGCATTTT,CASSLGRRGLSQPQHF
15,TRBV6-5,.,TRBJ1-5,.,TGTGCCAGCAGGGGGACATCTTGGGGCAATCAGCCCCAGCATTTT,CASRGTSWGNQPQHF
15,TRBV24-1,.,TRBJ1-2,TRBD1,TGTGCCACCAGTGATCGGCAGGGGGCGCCGGATGGCTACACCTTC,CATSDRQGAPDGYTF
14,TRBV2,.,TRBJ1-2,TRBD1,TGTGCCAGCAGGGCGACAGGGGGGCCCTATGGCTACACCTTC,CASRATGGPYGYTF
13,TRBV6-5,.,TRBJ1-3,.,TGTGCCAGCAGAAAAAACTCTGGAAACACCATATATTTT,CASRKNSGNTIYF
15,TRBV29-1,.,TRBJ2-1,TRBD2,TGCAGCGTTGACCTAGCGGGAGTGGCATACAATGAGCAGTTCTTC,CSVDLAGVAYNEQFF
14,TRBV28,.,TRBJ1-2,.,TGTGCCAGCAGTTTGGGCAGGGTTATCTATGGCTACACCTTC,CASSLGRVIYGYTF
15,TRBV5-6,.,TRBJ1-6,TRBD1,TGTGCCAGCAGCTCCGACAGGGGGCGAAATTCACCCCTCCACTTT,CASSSDRGRNSPLHF
13,TRBV14,.,TRBJ1-2,.,TGTGCCAGCAGCCAAATTCCCAACTATGGCTACACCTTC,CASSQIPNYGYTF
15,TRBV18,.,TRBJ2-3,.,TGTGCCAGCTCACCGGAGGGGGTGGGCACAGATACGCAGTATTTT,CASSPEGVGTDTQYF
13,TRBV7-3,.,TRBJ2-5,.,TGTGCCAGCAGCCCGGGACCCCCGGAGACCCAGTACTTC,CASSPGPPETQYF
17,TRBV19,few,TRBJ2-2,.,TGTGCCAGTAGTATAGATGTTGGCCGTGTATCGCCCGGGGAGCTGTTTTTT,CASSIDVGRVSPGELFF
14,TRBV6-2/TRBV6-3,.,TRBJ1-1,.,TGTGCCAGCAGTTACCAGGGAATGAACACTGAAGCTTTCTTT,CASSYQGMNTEAFF